This T cell receptor (beta chain) was retrieved from a study of regulatory T cells in long-lasting Graves disease. CDR3-region Arm-PCR and iRepertoire HTBI primers produced the TCR beta libraries. In TCRdb, the multiplex PCR reads were re-called with MiXCR into one record per CDR3 protein. The table shows about 470,000 distinct CDR3 sequences, with about 22% occurring only once. Germline lookup yields CDR1 SEHNR and CDR2 FQNEAQ (reference sequence). V lost 5 bases, J lost 2 bases, and 4 bases lay in between. There are 13 residues in the CDR3. Time point noted: persistent/refractory GD, antithyroid drugs over 5 years with positive TRAb. Construction of the TCR library relied on RNA isolated from PBMCs. The table lists this clonotype with many counts.

The rearrangement joins TRBV7-9 to TRBJ2-6; D not certain. The material sequenced was peripheral blood mononuclear cells (PBMCs), taken when the disease was refractory, from a patient treated with antithyroid drugs. The TCR comes from a female donor with Graves disease. CDR3 residues: CASSLPGANVLTF. The CDR3 DNA reads TGTGCCAGCAGCCTCCCTGGGGCCAACGTCCTGACTTTC. The whole variable domain, filled in from reference TRBV7-9 and TRBJ2-6, reads DTGVSQNPRHKITKRGQNVTFRCDPISEHNRLYWYRQTLGQGPEFLTYFQNEAQLEKSRLLSDRFSAERPKGSFSTLEIQRTEQGDSAMYLCASSLPGANVLTFGAGSRLTVL.